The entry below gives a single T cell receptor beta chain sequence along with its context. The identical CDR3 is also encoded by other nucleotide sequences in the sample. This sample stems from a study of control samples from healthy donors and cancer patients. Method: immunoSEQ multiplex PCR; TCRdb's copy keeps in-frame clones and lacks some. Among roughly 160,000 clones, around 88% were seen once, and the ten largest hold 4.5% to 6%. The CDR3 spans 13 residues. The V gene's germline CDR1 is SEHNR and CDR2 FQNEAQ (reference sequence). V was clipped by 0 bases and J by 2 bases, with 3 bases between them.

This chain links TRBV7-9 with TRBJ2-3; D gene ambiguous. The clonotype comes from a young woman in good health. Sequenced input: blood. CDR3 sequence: CASSLASTDTQYF. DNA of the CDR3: TGTGCCAGCAGCTTAGCTTCCACAGATACGCAGTATTTT.